This TCR beta chain derives from a study of T cell changes during pregnancy in multiple sclerosis. Sequencing was performed with immunoSEQ multiplex PCR; in TCRdb, only in-frame clones are kept and a portion is missing. This table holds roughly 63,000 clones, about 90% found once. CDR3 length: 14 amino acids. Trimming cost V 0 bases and J 6 bases; bases outside gene matches: 6. Germline CDR1 reads SQVTM; CDR2 reads ANQGSEA. The chain is built from TRBV29-1 and TRBJ1-2; 8 bases align to TRBD1. This receptor was obtained from a female donor in good health, enrolled as a control in a pregnancy study. The sample here was peripheral blood, taken in the second trimester of pregnancy. The CDR3 DNA is TGCAGCGTTGAAGATAGGACAGGGCGGGATGGCTACACCTTC. This codes for CSVEDRTGRDGYTF.